The 21 T cell receptor beta chains presented below share a single source sample, sequenced in a study of blood T cell repertoires in COVID-19 (dated by TCRdb to the early 2020s). The protocol used for the library was the immunoSEQ multiplex PCR assay. Imported from immuneACCESS, the table was reduced by TCRdb to in-frame sequences with V and J called. These copies leave out some clones; in studies compared against another copy, an unresolved V gene accounts for under half, and the cause of the remainder is not known. The sample table lists a few hundred thousand clones, roughly 90% of them with a count of one. Roughly 2% of the sample is held by the ten biggest clonotypes. Input material: peripheral blood. Receptors originate from a woman aged 60-70 years with COVID-19, enrolled during active disease.

This clone was found once. This chain joins TRBV27 and TRBJ1-1; maybe TRBD1 (5 bases). Trimming took off 4 bases at V and 0 bases at J, with 18 bases between the two ends. This CDR3 is built from 17 residues. Germline V gene sequence: CDR1 MNHEY, CDR2 SMNVEV (reference sequence). The CDR3 is CASSSKKDTSMNTEAFF. The CDR3, as DNA: TGTGCCAGCAGTTCAAAAAAGGACACCTCCATGAACACTGAAGCTTTCTTT.

This chain connects TRBV10-3 to TRBJ1-5; D remains unclear. The CDR3 extends over 13 amino acids. Trimming took off 2 bases at V and 7 bases at J, with 9 bases between the two ends. Germline values: CDR1 ENHRY, CDR2 SYGVKD. CDR3 nucleotides: TGTGCCATCAGTGAGCCCGGAGCCCAGCCCCAGCATTTT. Its translation is CAISEPGAQPQHF.

The V call is TRBV11-1, the J call TRBJ1-1; 9 bases line up with TRBD1. The ends lost 3 bases at V and 4 bases at J; junction bases unmatched: 3. The CDR3 spans 14 residues. Germline-derived CDR1 and CDR2 are SGHAT and FQDESV (reference sequence). In DNA form, the CDR3 reads TGTGCCAGCAGCTTCGGACAGGGGCCCACTGAAGCTTTCTTT. As protein: CASSFGQGPTEAFF.

The rearrangement uses TRBV11-2 and TRBJ1-2, with 7 bases lining up with TRBD1. CDR3 length: 14 amino acids. Germline CDR1 and CDR2: SGHAT and FQNNGV. The junction had 3 bases not matched to a gene; V was cut back by 5 bases and J by 0 bases. The CDR3 DNA is TGTGCCAGCAGCCCCGGGACAGCTAACTATGGCTACACCTTC. Protein sequence: CASSPGTANYGYTF. The complete variable domain, with remaining parts taken from reference TRBV11-2 and TRBJ1-2, reads EAGVAQSPRYKIIEKRQSVAFWCNPISGHATLYWYQQILGQGPKLLIQFQNNGVVDDSQLPKDRFSAERLKGVDSTLKIQPAKLEDSAVYLCASSPGTANYGYTFGSGTRLTVV.

The chain joins TRBV5-4 to TRBJ2-5; weak D call: TRBD1 (7 bases). Trimming left V 4 bases short and J 3 bases short, with 16 bases between. The CDR3 spans 15 residues. Germline loops: CDR1 SGHNT, CDR2 YYREEE (reference sequence). The CDR3 protein is CASSLGGQTEETQYF. CDR3 DNA sequence: TGTGCCAGCAGCCTGGGGGGACAGACTGAAGAGACCCAGTACTTC.

The chain joins TRBV19 to TRBJ1-4; 7 bases match TRBD1. Germline V gene data show CDR1 as LNHDA and CDR2 as SQIVND (reference sequence). V lost 7 bases to trimming and J lost 0 bases; unmatched junction nucleotides: 2. The CDR3 extends over 14 amino acids. CDR3 region: CASIGQATNEKLFF. In DNA form, the CDR3 reads TGTGCCAGTATTGGACAGGCAACTAATGAAAAACTGTTTTTT.

This chain joins TRBV5-6 and TRBJ2-1; D remains ambiguous. Germline V gene sequence: CDR1 SGHDT, CDR2 YYEEEE. The V gene lost 0 bases and the J gene lost 2 bases, with 12 bases spanning the gap. The CDR3 loop spans 16 amino acids. DNA of the CDR3: TGTGCCAGCAGCTTGGGGGCACTGTTCCCCTACAATGAGCAGTTCTTC. Amino acid sequence: CASSLGALFPYNEQFF.

This rearrangement joins TRBV7-2 to TRBJ2-6, with 8 bases matching TRBD1. The trim removed 5 bases at V and 0 bases at J, leaving 9 bases unmatched. The CDR3 sequence is 18 residues long. Germline CDR1 and CDR2: SGHTA and FQGNSA. CDR3 region: CASSKQGQGSSGANVLTF. In nucleotides, the CDR3 is TGTGCCAGCAGCAAACAAGGACAGGGAAGCTCTGGGGCCAACGTCCTGACTTTC.

The chain employs TRBV19 and TRBJ1-1; D gene uncertain. Between the trimmed V and J ends, which lost 2 bases and 4 bases, there was a span of 14 bases. This CDR3 region has 15 residues. Germline V gene sequence: CDR1 LNHDA, CDR2 SQIVND (reference sequence). As DNA, the CDR3 is TGTGCCAGTAGTATAACGCTGGGCGGGTCCACTGAAGCTTTCTTT. It specifies CASSITLGGSTEAFF.

The chain employs TRBV5-1 and TRBJ1-4; D unresolved. The V gene's germline CDR1 is SGHRS and CDR2 YFSETQ. The CDR3 is made up of 16 amino acids. V shed 6 bases and J shed 6 bases, with 21 bases lying between them. Here the CDR3 DNA reads TGCGCCAGCAAGGTTAGAGGCGGCCCCCAAGATGAAAAACTGTTTTTT. Translating gives CASKVRGGPQDEKLFF.

V usage is TRBV3-1 (or the pseudogene TRBV3-2) and J usage is TRBJ1-2; the D gene is possibly TRBD1 (6 bases). CDR3 length: 15 residues. V lost 3 bases, J lost 4 bases, and 15 bases lay in between. Germline V gene sequence: CDR1 LGHDT, CDR2 YNNKEL (reference sequence). This chain's CDR3 is CASSQAQTGPYGYTF. CDR3 nucleotides: TGTGCCAGCAGCCAGGCACAGACAGGTCCCTATGGCTACACCTTC.

This clone was counted between two and nine times. V is TRBV19 and J is TRBJ2-7; tentatively, D is TRBD1 (6 bases). This CDR3 comprises 11 residues. Trimming left V 8 bases short and J 3 bases short, with 8 bases between. Germline V gene lookup returns CDR1 LNHDA and CDR2 SQIVND (reference sequence). Here the CDR3 DNA reads TGTGCCAGTGGACAGTTCTACGAGCAGTACTTC. The encoded protein is CASGQFYEQYF.

The chain has TRBV3-1 (or the pseudogene TRBV3-2) and TRBJ2-3, with 8 nucleotides matching TRBD2. CDR3 length: 15 amino acids. V lost 4 bases, J lost 0 bases, and 3 bases stayed unmatched. Germline V gene sequence: CDR1 LGHDT, CDR2 YNNKEL (reference sequence). The CDR3 here is CASSPLAGSTDTQYF. The CDR3 DNA reads TGTGCCAGCAGCCCCTTAGCGGGGAGCACAGATACGCAGTATTTT.

The rearrangement links TRBV7-7 to TRBJ2-1, with D maybe TRBD1 (5 bases). Per the germline V gene, CDR1 is SSHAT and CDR2 is FNYEAQ (reference sequence). This CDR3 spans 17 amino acids. V was cut by 1 base and J by 0 bases, with 13 bases left in between. Here the CDR3 DNA reads TGTGCCAGCAGCTTAGAGGGGCCCTCCGTCTCCTACAATGAGCAGTTCTTC. As protein: CASSLEGPSVSYNEQFF.

The rearrangement joins TRBV7-9 to TRBJ1-1; 9 positions match TRBD1. Germline CDR1 SEHNR, CDR2 FQNEAQ (reference sequence). The CDR3 contains 15 residues. V shed 3 bases, J shed 2 bases, and the junction held 4 bases outside the gene matches. CDR3 sequence: CASSLGTGRNTEAFF. CDR3 DNA sequence: TGTGCCAGCAGCTTGGGGACAGGGAGAAACACTGAAGCTTTCTTT. Complete variable domain (other parts from reference TRBV7-9 and TRBJ1-1): DTGVSQNPRHKITKRGQNVTFRCDPISEHNRLYWYRQTLGQGPEFLTYFQNEAQLEKSRLLSDRFSAERPKGSFSTLEIQRTEQGDSAMYLCASSLGTGRNTEAFFGQGTRLTVV.

This chain joins TRBV25-1 and TRBJ1-2; D is ambiguous. The V end lost 3 bases, the J end lost 4 bases, and 18 bases lay between the germline ends. CDR3 size: 16 residues. Germline-derived CDR1 and CDR2 are MGHDK and SYGVNS. CDR3 in DNA: TGTGCCAGCAGTGACGGTTCGCTGCGCGGACTCTATGGCTACACCTTC. Amino acid sequence: CASSDGSLRGLYGYTF.

The gene calls are TRBV5-1 and TRBJ1-3; D possibly corresponds to TRBD1 (5 bases). Germline CDR1 and CDR2: SGHRS and YFSETQ. Trimming cost V 0 bases and J 2 bases, with 6 bases left between them. This CDR3 is 14 amino acids long. The CDR3 DNA is TGCGCCAGCAGCTTGGGGGGCCCTGGAAACACCATATATTTT. Encoded protein: CASSLGGPGNTIYF. Drawing the rest from reference TRBV5-1 and TRBJ1-3, the complete variable domain is KAGVTQTPRYLIKTRGQQVTLSCSPISGHRSVSWYQQTPGQGLQFLFEYFSETQRNKGNFPGRFSGRQFSNSRSEMNVSTLELGDSALYLCASSLGGPGNTIYFGEGSWLTVV.

The rearrangement links TRBV4-1 to TRBJ1-1, with TRBD1 matching 7 bases. The ends lost 5 bases at V and 3 bases at J; junction bases unmatched: 9. CDR1 and CDR2 (germline): MGHRA, YSYEKL. The CDR3 is 15 residues long. The CDR3 DNA follows: TGCGCCAGCAGCACAGTCGACAGGGCCCACACTGAAGCTTTCTTT. Translated, it gives CASSTVDRAHTEAFF.

The chain is built from TRBV2 and TRBJ1-1; TRBD1 aligns across 12 bases. The germline gives CDR1 SNHLY, CDR2 FYNNEI. The CDR3 contains 17 residues. V lost 7 bases, J lost 12 bases, and 21 bases stayed unmatched. The CDR3 DNA sequence: TGTGCCAGCATGTTACCGGGACAGGGGGCCACGCGCAGGTACCCTTTCTTT. Translated, it gives CASMLPGQGATRRYPFF.

This chain joins TRBV12-3 or TRBV12-4 and TRBJ1-1; D is perhaps TRBD1 (6 bases). CDR3 length equals 12 residues. V was clipped by 6 bases and J by 10 bases, with 15 bases between them. The CDR3 region is CASSLTGSVAFF. The CDR3 nucleotides are TGTGCCAGCAGCTTAACAGGGTCTGTAGCTTTCTTT.

This chain uses TRBV5-4 with TRBJ1-1; no clear D gene. V was trimmed by 2 bases and J by 4 bases, leaving 12 bases between them. The CDR3 sequence is 14 residues long. From germline, CDR1 is SGHNT and CDR2 YYREEE (reference sequence). As DNA, the CDR3 is TGTGCCAGCAGCTTCCCCTCGTCGGGCACTGAAGCTTTCTTT. Translated, it gives CASSFPSSGTEAFF.